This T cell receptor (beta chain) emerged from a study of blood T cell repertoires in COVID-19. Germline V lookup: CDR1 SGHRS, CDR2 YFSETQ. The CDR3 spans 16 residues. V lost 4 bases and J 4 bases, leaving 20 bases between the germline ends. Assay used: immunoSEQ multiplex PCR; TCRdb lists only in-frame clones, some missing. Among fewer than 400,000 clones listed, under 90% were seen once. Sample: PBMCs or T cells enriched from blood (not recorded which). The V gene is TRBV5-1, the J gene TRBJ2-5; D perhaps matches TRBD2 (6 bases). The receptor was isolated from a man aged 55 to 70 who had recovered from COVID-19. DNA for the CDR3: TGCGCCAGCAGCCGTGAGTCGGGGGTAACGGGAGAGACCCAGTACTTC. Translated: CASSRESGVTGETQYF.